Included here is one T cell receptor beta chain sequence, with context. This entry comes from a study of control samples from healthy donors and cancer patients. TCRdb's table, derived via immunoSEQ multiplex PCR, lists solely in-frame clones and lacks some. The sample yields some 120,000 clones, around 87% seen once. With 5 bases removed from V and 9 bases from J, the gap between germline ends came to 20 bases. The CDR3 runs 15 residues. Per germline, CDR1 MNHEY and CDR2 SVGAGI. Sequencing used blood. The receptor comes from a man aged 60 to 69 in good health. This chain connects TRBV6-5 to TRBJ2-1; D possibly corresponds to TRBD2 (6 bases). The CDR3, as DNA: TGTGCCAGCAGTCAACCCCCTCCGGGAGTTGGTGAGCAGTTCTTC. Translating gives CASSQPPPGVGEQFF.